The 7 T cell receptor beta chains in this list originate from one sample, sequenced in a study of blood T cell repertoires in COVID-19. Measured with immunoSEQ multiplex PCR; TCRdb has only the in-frame clones, and not every one. The sample holds about 380,000 clones; more than 75% are singletons and the top ten take 1.3%. Specimen: PBMCs or T cells enriched from blood (not recorded which). Source of these receptors: a man aged 25-45 years who had recovered from COVID-19.

This clone was detected once. CDR3 in DNA: TGTGCCAGCAGCTTAACGACAGCCGAGAACACTGAAGCTTTCTTT. This codes for CASSLTTAENTEAFF. This rearrangement joins TRBV7-6 to TRBJ1-1; a weak D match, TRBD1 (5 bases). The V gene's germline CDR1 is SGHVS and CDR2 FNYEAQ. The CDR3 runs 15 residues. The V and J ends lost 2 bases and 1 base respectively, with 11 bases between them.

This chain connects TRBV30 to TRBJ2-1; maybe TRBD2 (5 bases). Germline CDR1 and CDR2: GTSNPN and SVGIG (reference sequence). The CDR3 is made up of 13 amino acids. Trimming removed 2 bases from V and 6 bases from J, with 11 bases in between. CDR3 coding DNA: TGTGCCTGGAGTCCCCCGGGGAGCAATGAGCAGTTCTTC. Its translation is CAWSPPGSNEQFF. The entire variable domain, with the rest obtained from reference TRBV30 and TRBJ2-1, is as follows: SQTIHQWPATLVQPVGSPLSLECTVEGTSNPNLYWYRQAAGRGLQLLFYSVGIGQISSEVPQNLSASRPQDRQFILSSKKLLLSDSGFYLCAWSPPGSNEQFFGPGTRLTVL.

This chain joins TRBV4-2 and TRBJ1-4; TRBD1 matches 11 bases. The CDR3 spans 16 residues. Germline CDR1 reads LGHNA; CDR2 reads YNFKEQ. V was clipped by 1 base and J by 8 bases; unmatched bases: 6. CDR3 sequence (DNA): TGTGCCAGCAGCCAAGCGTTGGACAGGGGGCGCGAAAAACTGTTTTTT. This sequence encodes CASSQALDRGREKLFF.

The chain carries TRBV4-2 and TRBJ2-2, with TRBD2 identical over 9 bases. Germline V CDR1 and CDR2: LGHNA, YNFKEQ. V lost 5 bases, J lost 5 bases, and 6 bases stayed unmatched. This CDR3 is built from 15 residues. The CDR3 loop reads CASSSGTSTTGELFF. The CDR3 DNA follows: TGTGCCAGCAGCTCCGGGACTAGCACGACCGGGGAGCTGTTTTTT.

This clone was seen just once. The chain is built from TRBV6-1 and TRBJ2-1; 7 bases agree with TRBD2. With V trimmed by 2 bases and J by 2 bases, 3 bases remained unmatched. The germline CDR1 and CDR2 sequences are MNHNS and SASEGT. The CDR3 is 15 residues long. The CDR3: CASSEWGGTYNEQFF. The DNA for the CDR3 is TGTGCCAGCAGTGAATGGGGGGGAACCTACAATGAGCAGTTCTTC.

The chain is built from TRBV6-1 and TRBJ1-4, with D perhaps matching TRBD1 (5 bases). Looked up from germline, CDR1 is MNHNS and CDR2 is SASEGT. The CDR3 consists of 15 residues. Trimming stripped 3 bases from V and 0 bases from J, with 8 bases between. CDR3 DNA: TGTGCCAGCAGTGAGCAGGGTACAACTAATGAAAAACTGTTTTTT. It is translated as CASSEQGTTNEKLFF.

Notes on this clone: Other DNA sequences in the sample encode the same CDR3. The DNA for the CDR3 is TGTGCCAGCAGCGTGGGAGGAGGGAATGAGCAGTTCTTC. It codes for CASSVGGGNEQFF. The V call is TRBV9, the J call TRBJ2-1; D perhaps matches TRBD2 (6 bases). This CDR3 has 13 residues. With 2 bases removed from V and 7 bases from J, the gap between germline ends came to 10 bases. Germline V lookup: CDR1 SGDLS, CDR2 YYNGEE.